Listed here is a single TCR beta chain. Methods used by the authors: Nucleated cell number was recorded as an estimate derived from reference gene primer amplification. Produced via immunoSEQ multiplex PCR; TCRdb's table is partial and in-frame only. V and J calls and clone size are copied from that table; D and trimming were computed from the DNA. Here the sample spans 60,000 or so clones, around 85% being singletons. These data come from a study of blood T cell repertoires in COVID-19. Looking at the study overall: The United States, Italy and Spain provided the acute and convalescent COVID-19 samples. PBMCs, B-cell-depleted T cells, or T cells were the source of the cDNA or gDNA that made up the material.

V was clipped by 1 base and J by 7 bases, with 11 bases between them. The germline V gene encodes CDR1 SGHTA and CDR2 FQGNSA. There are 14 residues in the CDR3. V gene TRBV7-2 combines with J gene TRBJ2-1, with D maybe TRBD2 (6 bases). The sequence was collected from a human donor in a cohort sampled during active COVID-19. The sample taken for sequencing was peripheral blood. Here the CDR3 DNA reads TGTGCCAGCAGCTTAGAGGAGGGGTGGAATGAGCAGTTCTTC. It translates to CASSLEEGWNEQFF.